These 16 T cell receptor beta chains share one sample of origin, sequenced in a study of identical twins (dated by TCRdb to 2016 to 2017). Receptor libraries were prepared by 5' RACE. Sequencing relied on an Illumina HiSeq 2000. The raw public data were reprocessed by TCRdb itself: fastp quality trimming at Q25, MiXCR clonotype calling, in-frame beta chains only. Identical CDR3 proteins give one entry, which carries the most common genes and DNA. This sample has some 1,600,000 distinct CDR3 sequences in its table, and about 32% of those were observed once. Around 0.25% of the sample belongs to the ten largest clones. The sample comprised cord blood. The origin of the receptors is a newborn girl in good health.

This clonotype was counted only a few times. V is TRBV20-1 and J is TRBJ1-2; 8 positions match TRBD1. This CDR3 has 15 residues. Trimming at V came to 6 bases and at J to 4 bases, leaving 13 bases not matched to a gene. Germline CDR1 reads DFQATT; CDR2 reads SNEGSKA (reference sequence). CDR3: CSAQEHHRGTYGYTF. The DNA of the CDR3 is TGCAGTGCACAAGAACACCACAGGGGGACCTATGGCTACACCTTC.

The chain employs TRBV4-1 and TRBJ1-5, with TRBD1 matching over 7 bases. This CDR3 comprises 16 residues. Trimming at V came to 0 bases and at J to 3 bases, leaving 5 bases not matched to a gene. Germline V lookup: CDR1 MGHRA, CDR2 YSYEKL. CDR3: CASSQDDRAVNQPQHF. In DNA form, the CDR3 reads TGCGCCAGCAGCCAAGATGACAGGGCAGTCAATCAGCCCCAGCATTTT.

The gene calls are TRBV19 and TRBJ2-1; 8 bases align to TRBD2. This CDR3 has 17 amino acids. V lost 5 bases to trimming and J lost 4 bases; unmatched junction nucleotides: 13. Germline V gene data show CDR1 as LNHDA and CDR2 as SQIVND (reference sequence). CDR3 residues: CASSSGLVLRGYNEQFF. As DNA, the CDR3 is TGTGCCAGTAGTTCGGGACTAGTTCTACGGGGATACAATGAGCAGTTCTTC.

This clonotype was observed a handful of times. This chain joins TRBV6-1 and TRBJ2-3, with D possibly matching TRBD2 (5 bases). The CDR3 totals 18 residues. The V gene's germline CDR1 is MNHNS and CDR2 SASEGT. Trimming removed 1 base from V and 0 bases from J, with 17 bases in between. The CDR3 DNA reads TGTGCCAGCAGTGAAGTTTTTCGGCGGGTTCCTAGCACAGATACGCAGTATTTT. Residues: CASSEVFRRVPSTDTQYF.

This clonotype has just a few counts. J is TRBJ2-7 and V is TRBV20-1; 8 bases line up with TRBD2. Per the germline V gene, CDR1 is DFQATT and CDR2 is SNEGSKA (reference sequence). V was clipped by 3 bases and J by 3 bases; unmatched bases: 4. The CDR3 runs 13 residues. The CDR3 nucleotides are TGCAGTGCTAGTCGTACTAGCGGCTACGAGCAGTACTTC. Its translation is CSASRTSGYEQYF.

This clonotype occurred many times. The chain links TRBV20-1 to TRBJ1-1; TRBD1 is a possible D gene (6 bases). The V end lost 0 bases, the J end lost 1 base, and 9 bases lay between the germline ends. Germline CDR1 is DFQATT and CDR2 is SNEGSKA (reference sequence). The CDR3 totals 14 residues. The CDR3 sequence is CSARDGTKNTEAFF. The DNA of the CDR3 is TGCAGTGCTAGAGATGGGACAAAGAACACTGAAGCTTTCTTT.

The chain recombines TRBV20-1 with TRBJ2-5; TRBD2 aligns across 10 bases. The CDR3 is 13 residues long. J lost 11 bases, V lost 2 bases, and 8 bases had no gene match. Germline V CDR1 and CDR2: DFQATT, SNEGSKA (reference sequence). In DNA form, the CDR3 reads TGCAGTGCTAGACTAGCGGGAGTTCGGGAGCAGTACTTC. It codes for CSARLAGVREQYF.

The rearrangement uses TRBV12-3 or TRBV12-4 and TRBJ1-6; the D gene is possibly TRBD1 (5 bases). This CDR3 is built from 15 residues. V lost 2 bases and J lost 7, with 12 bases in between. The CDR3 here is CASSLRAGWNSPLHF. The CDR3 DNA reads TGTGCCAGCAGTTTAAGGGCAGGGTGGAATTCACCCCTCCACTTT.

V and J are TRBV5-6 and TRBJ2-4, with D perhaps given as TRBD1 or TRBD2 (5 bases each). The CDR3 length is 15 residues. Germline CDR1 and CDR2: SGHDT and YYEEEE. Between the trimmed V and J ends, which lost 4 bases and 0 bases, there was a span of 11 bases. CDR3: CASSMGPLAKNIQYF. CDR3 in DNA: TGTGCCAGCAGCATGGGACCGCTAGCCAAAAACATTCAGTACTTC.

Of note for this clonotype: A read error may explain this, as a much larger clone is one base away. The chain has TRBV5-1 and TRBJ2-3, with 10 bases identical to TRBD1. The CDR3 is made up of 15 amino acids. Germline V gene sequence: CDR1 SGHRS, CDR2 YFSETQ. V lost 3 bases, J lost 2 bases, and 3 bases stayed unmatched. The CDR3 DNA reads as TGCGCCAGCAGCTCGGGGACAGGGGCCACAGATACGCAGTATTTT. This gives the protein CASSSGTGATDTQYF.

This clonotype was seen a handful of times. The chain couples TRBV20-1 to TRBJ1-2, with 8 positions matching TRBD1. Losses at the gene ends were 5 bases for V and 5 bases for J; bases not matched to a gene: 10. The CDR3 is 14 residues long. Germline CDR1 reads DFQATT; CDR2 reads SNEGSKA (reference sequence). The CDR3 DNA is TGCAGTGCTCCCCTCACCGGGACAGGATATGGCTACACCTTC. The encoded protein is CSAPLTGTGYGYTF.

The chain links TRBV6-1 to TRBJ1-4; D unresolved. The CDR3 loop spans 16 amino acids. Deletions cut 3 bases from V and 0 bases from J, with 11 bases between. The germline CDR1 and CDR2 sequences are MNHNS and SASEGT. CDR3 sequence reads: CASSDVAGSTNEKLFF. In DNA form, the CDR3 reads TGTGCCAGCAGTGATGTGGCGGGATCAACTAATGAAAAACTGTTTTTT.

The table lists this clonotype with a few counts. The DNA for the CDR3 is TGTGCCAGCAGCTTAGTTCGCACGGGAGGCGAAGAGACCCAGTACTTC. Protein sequence: CASSLVRTGGEETQYF. The chain couples TRBV7-2 to TRBJ2-5, with 7 bases lining up with TRBD2. The CDR3 spans 16 residues. The junction had 8 bases not matched to a gene; V was cut back by 1 base and J by 3 bases. The germline V gene encodes CDR1 SGHTA and CDR2 FQGNSA.

This clonotype was observed a handful of times. The chain employs TRBV25-1 and TRBJ1-2; 7 bases are a match to TRBD1. The length of the CDR3 is 15 residues. The V gene's germline CDR1 is MGHDK and CDR2 SYGVNS. After removal of 2 bases from V and 0 bases from J, the junction contained 3 bases not matched to a gene. Here the CDR3 DNA reads TGTGCCAGCAGTGAACCCGGGACAGCTAACTATGGCTACACCTTC. Its protein product is CASSEPGTANYGYTF.

The chain recombines TRBV18 with TRBJ2-7; D is possibly TRBD2 (5 bases). CDR1 KGHSH and CDR2 LQKENI come from the germline V gene. Trimming removed 0 bases from V and 7 bases from J, with 16 bases in between. The CDR3 is 15 amino acids. CDR3 coding DNA: TGTGCCAGCTCACCACCGATCGAGCGGATGAATGAGCAGTACTTC. It is translated as CASSPPIERMNEQYF.

This clonotype has a handful of counts. V gene TRBV20-1 combines with J gene TRBJ2-1, with 8 bases identical to TRBD2. The J segment lost 2 bases and the V segment lost 3 bases, leaving 9 bases of the junction unmatched. CDR3 length: 16 residues. Germline V lookup: CDR1 DFQATT, CDR2 SNEGSKA (reference sequence). The CDR3 region is CSAREAGTSPYNEQFF. The CDR3 DNA is TGCAGTGCTAGGGAAGCCGGGACTAGTCCCTACAATGAGCAGTTCTTC.